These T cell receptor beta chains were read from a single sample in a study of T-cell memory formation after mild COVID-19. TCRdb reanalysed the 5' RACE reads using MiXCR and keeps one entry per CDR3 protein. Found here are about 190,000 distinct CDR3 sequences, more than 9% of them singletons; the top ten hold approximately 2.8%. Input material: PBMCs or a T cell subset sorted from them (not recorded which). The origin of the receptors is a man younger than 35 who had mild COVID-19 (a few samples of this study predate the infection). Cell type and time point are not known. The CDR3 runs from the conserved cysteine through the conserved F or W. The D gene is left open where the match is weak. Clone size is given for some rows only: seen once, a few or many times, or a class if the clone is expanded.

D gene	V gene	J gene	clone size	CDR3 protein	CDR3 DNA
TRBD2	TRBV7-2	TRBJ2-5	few	CASSSSGGMETQYF	TGTGCCAGCAGCTCATCGGGGGGGATGGAGACCCAGTACTTC
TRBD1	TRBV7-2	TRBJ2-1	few	CASSPGTDRIDEQFF	TGTGCCAGCAGCCCAGGGACAGATAGAATCGATGAGCAGTTCTTC
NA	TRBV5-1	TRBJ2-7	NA	CASSPVSGGDEQYF	TGCGCCAGCAGCCCCGTGTCAGGGGGGGACGAGCAGTACTTC
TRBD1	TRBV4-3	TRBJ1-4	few	CASSQDGTVNEKLFF	TGCGCCAGCAGCCAAGACGGGACAGTTAATGAAAAACTGTTTTTT
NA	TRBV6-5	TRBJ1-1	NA	CASRLVMNTEAFF	TGTGCCAGCAGACTGGTCATGAACACTGAAGCTTTCTTT
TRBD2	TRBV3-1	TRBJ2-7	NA	CASSQNSGGAYEQYF	TGTGCCAGCAGCCAAAATAGCGGGGGGGCCTACGAGCAGTACTTC
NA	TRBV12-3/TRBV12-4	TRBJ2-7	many	CASSTNSYEQYF	TGTGCCAGCTCAACTAACTCCTACGAGCAGTACTTC
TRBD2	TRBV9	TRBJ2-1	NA	CASSFRAFSGGADEQFF	TGTGCCAGCAGCTTTCGTGCCTTTAGCGGGGGGGCTGATGAGCAGTTCTTC
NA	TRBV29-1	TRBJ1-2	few	CSVWSDFNNYGYTF	TGCAGCGTCTGGTCGGATTTTAACAACTATGGCTACACCTTC
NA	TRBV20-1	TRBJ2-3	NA	CSAAPTPGRSSTDTQYF	TGCAGTGCAGCCCCAACTCCGGGACGATCTAGCACAGATACGCAGTATTTT
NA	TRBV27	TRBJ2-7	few	CASSKELASYEQYF	TGTGCCAGCAGCAAAGAACTAGCTAGCTACGAGCAGTACTTC
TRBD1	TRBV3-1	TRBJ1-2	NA	CASSQTGLGYTF	TGTGCCAGCAGCCAGACAGGGCTGGGCTACACCTTC
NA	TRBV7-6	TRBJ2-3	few	CASSQPDPFDTQYF	TGTGCCAGCAGCCAACCGGACCCATTCGATACGCAGTATTTT
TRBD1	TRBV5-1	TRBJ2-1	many	CASSLLTGSAEQFF	TGCGCCAGCAGCTTGCTGACAGGGTCGGCTGAGCAGTTCTTC
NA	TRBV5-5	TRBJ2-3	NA	CASSLDSGPQYF	TGTGCCAGCAGCTTGGATTCAGGACCGCAGTATTTT
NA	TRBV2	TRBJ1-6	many	CASGSGSSYNSPLHF	TGTGCCAGCGGCTCTGGAAGCTCCTATAATTCACCCCTCCACTTT
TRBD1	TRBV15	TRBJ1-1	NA	CATSAVTGGYAEAFF	TGTGCCACCAGCGCCGTCACAGGGGGCTACGCTGAAGCTTTCTTT
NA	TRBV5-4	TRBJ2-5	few	CASSHLETQYF	TGTGCCAGCAGCCACTTAGAGACCCAGTACTTC
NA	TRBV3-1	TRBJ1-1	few	CASSYSEKTEAFF	TGTGCCAGCAGCTACTCCGAGAAGACTGAAGCTTTCTTT
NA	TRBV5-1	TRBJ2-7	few	CASSLGHLDEQYF	TGCGCCAGCAGCCTGGGACACCTGGACGAGCAGTACTTC
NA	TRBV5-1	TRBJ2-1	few	CASSSEGYNEQFF	TGCGCCAGCAGTTCGGAGGGGTACAATGAGCAGTTCTTC
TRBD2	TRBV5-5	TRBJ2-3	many	CASSLPPSGGWDTQYF	TGTGCCAGCAGCTTGCCGCCTAGCGGGGGGTGGGATACGCAGTATTTT
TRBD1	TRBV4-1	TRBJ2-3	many	CASSRQGEPTDTQYF	TGCGCCAGCAGCAGACAGGGGGAGCCTACAGATACGCAGTATTTT
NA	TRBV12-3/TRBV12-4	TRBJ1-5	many	CASSPPGTSNQPQHF	TGTGCCAGCAGTCCTCCCGGGACCAGCAATCAGCCCCAGCATTTT
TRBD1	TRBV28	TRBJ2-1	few	CASSFPQGATNEQFF	TGTGCCAGCAGTTTTCCCCAGGGGGCTACAAATGAGCAGTTCTTC
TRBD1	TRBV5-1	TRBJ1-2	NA	CASKLRQGDGYTF	TGCGCCAGCAAATTGCGGCAGGGGGATGGCTACACCTTC
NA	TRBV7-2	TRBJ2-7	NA	CASSRVRGSFEQYF	TGTGCCAGCAGTAGAGTAAGGGGTTCGTTCGAGCAGTACTTC
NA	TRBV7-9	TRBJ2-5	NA	CAAVRVGKETQYF	TGTGCCGCAGTACGAGTAGGAAAAGAGACCCAGTACTTC